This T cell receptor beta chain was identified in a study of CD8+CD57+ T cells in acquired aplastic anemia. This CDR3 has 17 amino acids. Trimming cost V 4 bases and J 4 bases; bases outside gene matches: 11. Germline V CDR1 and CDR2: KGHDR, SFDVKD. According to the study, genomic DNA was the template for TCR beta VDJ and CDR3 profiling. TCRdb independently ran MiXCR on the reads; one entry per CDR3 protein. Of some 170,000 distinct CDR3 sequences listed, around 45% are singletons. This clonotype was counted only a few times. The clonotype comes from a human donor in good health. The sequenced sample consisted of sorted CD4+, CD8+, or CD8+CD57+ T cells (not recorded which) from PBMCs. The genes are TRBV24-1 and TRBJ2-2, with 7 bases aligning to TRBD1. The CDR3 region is CATSDRGTAPITGELFF. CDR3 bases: TGTGCCACCAGTGACCGAGGGACAGCCCCTATCACCGGGGAGCTGTTTTTT.